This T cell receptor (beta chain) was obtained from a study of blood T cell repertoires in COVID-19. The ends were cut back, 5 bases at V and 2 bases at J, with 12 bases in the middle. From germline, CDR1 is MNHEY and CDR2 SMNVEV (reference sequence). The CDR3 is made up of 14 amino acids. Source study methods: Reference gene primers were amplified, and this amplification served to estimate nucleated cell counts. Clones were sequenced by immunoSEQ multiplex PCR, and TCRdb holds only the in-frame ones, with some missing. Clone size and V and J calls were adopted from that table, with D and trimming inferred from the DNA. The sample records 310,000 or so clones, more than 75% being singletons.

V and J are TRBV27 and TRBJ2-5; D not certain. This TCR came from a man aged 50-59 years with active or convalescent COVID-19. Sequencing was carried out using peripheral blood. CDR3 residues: CASSPYPMQETQYF. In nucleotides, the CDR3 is TGTGCCAGCAGTCCCTACCCTATGCAAGAGACCCAGTACTTC.